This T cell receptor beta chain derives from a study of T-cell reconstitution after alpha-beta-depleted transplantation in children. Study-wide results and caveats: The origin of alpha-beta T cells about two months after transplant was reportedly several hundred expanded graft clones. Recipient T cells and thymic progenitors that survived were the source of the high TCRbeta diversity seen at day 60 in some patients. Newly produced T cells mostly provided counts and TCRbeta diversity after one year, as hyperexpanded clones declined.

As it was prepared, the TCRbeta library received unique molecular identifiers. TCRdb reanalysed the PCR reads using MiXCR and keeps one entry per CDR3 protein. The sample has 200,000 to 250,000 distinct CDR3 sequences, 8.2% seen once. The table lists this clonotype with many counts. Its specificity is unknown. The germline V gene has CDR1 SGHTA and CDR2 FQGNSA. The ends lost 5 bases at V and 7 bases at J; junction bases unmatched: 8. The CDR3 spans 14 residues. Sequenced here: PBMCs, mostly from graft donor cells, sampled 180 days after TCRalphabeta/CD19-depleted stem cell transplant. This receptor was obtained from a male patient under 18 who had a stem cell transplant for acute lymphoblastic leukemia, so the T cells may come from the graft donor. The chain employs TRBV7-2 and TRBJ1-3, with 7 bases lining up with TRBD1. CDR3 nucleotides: TGTGCCAGCAGCCCTACACAGGGGTACAACACCATATATTTT. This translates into CASSPTQGYNTIYF. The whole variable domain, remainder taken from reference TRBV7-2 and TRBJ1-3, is GAGVSQSPSNKVTEKGKDVELRCDPISGHTALYWYRQSLGQGLEFLIYFQGNSAPDKSGLPSDRFSAERTGGSVSTLTIQRTQQEDSAVYLCASSPTQGYNTIYFGEGSWLTVV.